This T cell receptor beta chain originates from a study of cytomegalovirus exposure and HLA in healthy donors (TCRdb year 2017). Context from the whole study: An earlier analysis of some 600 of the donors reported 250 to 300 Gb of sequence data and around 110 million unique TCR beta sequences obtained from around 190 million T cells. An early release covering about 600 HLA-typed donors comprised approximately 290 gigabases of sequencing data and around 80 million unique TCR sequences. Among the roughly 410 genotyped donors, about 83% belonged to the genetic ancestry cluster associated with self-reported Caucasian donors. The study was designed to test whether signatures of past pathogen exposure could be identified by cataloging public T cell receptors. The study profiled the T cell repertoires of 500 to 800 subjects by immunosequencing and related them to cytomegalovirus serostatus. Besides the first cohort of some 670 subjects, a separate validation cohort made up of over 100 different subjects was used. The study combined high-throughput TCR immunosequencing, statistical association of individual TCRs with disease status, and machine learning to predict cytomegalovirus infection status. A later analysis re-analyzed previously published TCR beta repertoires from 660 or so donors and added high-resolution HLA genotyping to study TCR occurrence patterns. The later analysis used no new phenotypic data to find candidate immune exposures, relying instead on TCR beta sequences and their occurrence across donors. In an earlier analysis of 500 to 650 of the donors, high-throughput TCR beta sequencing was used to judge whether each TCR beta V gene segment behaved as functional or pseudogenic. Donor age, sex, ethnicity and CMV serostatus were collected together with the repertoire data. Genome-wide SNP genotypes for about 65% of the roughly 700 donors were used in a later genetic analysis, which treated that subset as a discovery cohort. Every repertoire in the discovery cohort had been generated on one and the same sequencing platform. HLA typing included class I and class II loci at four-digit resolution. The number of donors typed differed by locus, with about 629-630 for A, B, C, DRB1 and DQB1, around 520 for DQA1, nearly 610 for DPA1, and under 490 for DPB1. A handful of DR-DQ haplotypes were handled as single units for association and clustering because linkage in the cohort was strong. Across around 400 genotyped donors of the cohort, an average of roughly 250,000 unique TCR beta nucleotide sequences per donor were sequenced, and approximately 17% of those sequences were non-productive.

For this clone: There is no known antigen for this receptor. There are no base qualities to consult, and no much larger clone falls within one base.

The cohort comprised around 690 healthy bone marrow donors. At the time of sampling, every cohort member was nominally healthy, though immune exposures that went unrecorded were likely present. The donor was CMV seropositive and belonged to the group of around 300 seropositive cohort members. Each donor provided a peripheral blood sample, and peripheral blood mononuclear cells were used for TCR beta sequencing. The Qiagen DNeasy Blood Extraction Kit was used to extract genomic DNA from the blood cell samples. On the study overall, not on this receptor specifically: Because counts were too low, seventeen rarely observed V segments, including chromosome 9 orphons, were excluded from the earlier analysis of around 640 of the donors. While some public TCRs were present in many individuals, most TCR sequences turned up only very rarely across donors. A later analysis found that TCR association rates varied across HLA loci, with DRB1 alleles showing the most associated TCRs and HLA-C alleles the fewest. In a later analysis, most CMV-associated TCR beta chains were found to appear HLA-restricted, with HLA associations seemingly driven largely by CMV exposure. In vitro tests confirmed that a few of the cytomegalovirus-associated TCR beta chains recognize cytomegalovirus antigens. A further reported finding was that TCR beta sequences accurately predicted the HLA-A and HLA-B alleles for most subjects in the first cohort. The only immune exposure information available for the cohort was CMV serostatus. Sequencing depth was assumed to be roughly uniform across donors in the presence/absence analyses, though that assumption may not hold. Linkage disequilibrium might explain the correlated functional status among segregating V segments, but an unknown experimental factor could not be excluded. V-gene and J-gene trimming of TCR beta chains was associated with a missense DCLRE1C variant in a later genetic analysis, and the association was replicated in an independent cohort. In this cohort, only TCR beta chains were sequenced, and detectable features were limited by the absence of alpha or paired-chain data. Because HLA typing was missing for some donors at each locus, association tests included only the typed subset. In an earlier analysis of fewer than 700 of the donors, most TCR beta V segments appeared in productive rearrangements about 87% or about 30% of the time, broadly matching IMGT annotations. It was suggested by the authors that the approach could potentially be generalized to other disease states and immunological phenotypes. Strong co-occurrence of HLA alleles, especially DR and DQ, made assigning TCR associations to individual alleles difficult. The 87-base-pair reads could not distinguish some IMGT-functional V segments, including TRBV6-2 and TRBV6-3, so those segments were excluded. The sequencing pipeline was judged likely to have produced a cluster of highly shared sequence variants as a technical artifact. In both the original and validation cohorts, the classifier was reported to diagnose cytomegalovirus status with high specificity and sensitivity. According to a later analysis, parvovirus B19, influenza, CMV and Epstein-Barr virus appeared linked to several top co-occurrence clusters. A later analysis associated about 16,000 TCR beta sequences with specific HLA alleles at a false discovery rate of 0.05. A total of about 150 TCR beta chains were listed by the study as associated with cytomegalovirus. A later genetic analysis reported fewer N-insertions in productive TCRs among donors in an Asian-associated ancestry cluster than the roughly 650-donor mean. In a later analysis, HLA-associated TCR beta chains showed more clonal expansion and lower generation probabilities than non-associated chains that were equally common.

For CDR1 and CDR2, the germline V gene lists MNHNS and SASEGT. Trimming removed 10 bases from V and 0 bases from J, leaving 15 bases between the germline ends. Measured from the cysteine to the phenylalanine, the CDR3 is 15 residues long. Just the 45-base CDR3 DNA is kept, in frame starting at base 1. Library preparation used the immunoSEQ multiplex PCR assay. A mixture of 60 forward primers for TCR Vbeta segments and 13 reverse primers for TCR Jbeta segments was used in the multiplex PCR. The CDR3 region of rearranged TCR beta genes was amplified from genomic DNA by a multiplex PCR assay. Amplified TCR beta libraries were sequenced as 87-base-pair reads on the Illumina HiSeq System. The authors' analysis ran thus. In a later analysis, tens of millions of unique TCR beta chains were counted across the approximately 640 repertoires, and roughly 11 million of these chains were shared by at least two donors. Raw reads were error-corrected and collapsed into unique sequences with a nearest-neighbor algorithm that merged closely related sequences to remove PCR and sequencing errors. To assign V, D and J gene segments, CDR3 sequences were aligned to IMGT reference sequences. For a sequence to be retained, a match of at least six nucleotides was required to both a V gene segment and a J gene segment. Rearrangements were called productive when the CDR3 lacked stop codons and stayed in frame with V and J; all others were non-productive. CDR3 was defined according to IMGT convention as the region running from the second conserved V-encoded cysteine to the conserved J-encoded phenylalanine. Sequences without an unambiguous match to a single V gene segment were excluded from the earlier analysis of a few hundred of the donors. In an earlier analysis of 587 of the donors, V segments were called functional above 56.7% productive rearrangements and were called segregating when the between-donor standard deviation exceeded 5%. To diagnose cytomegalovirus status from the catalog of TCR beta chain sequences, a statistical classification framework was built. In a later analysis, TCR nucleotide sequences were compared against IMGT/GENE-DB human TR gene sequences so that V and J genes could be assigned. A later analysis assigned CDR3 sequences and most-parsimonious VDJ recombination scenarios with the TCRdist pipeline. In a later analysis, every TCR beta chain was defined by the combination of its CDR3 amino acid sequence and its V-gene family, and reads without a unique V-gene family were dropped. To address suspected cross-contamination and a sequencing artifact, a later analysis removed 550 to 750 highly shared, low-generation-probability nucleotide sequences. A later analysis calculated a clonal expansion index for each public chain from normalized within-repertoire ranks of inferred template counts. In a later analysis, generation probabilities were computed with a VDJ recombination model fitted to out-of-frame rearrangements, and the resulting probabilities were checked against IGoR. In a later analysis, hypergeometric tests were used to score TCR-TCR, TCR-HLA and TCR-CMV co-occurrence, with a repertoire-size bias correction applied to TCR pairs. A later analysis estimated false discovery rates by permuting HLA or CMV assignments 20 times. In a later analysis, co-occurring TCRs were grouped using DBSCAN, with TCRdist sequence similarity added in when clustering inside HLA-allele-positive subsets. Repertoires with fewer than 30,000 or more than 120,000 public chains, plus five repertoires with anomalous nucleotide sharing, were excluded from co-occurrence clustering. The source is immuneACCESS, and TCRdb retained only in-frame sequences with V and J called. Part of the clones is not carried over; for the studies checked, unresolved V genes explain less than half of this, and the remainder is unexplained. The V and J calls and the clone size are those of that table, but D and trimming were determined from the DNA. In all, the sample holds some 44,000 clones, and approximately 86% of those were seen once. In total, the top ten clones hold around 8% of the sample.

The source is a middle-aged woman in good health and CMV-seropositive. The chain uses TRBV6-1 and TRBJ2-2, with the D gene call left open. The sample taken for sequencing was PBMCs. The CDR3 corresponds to CAIEKPSANTGELFF. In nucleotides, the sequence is TGTGCCATCGAGAAGCCCTCCGCGAACACCGGGGAGCTGTTTTTT.